The next 19 T cell receptor beta chains were all read from a single sample in a study of vaccination effects on CD4 cells after COVID-19. Under the ViraFEST assay, PBMC were stimulated with viral peptide pools so that antigen-specific CD4+ T cells expanded. Sequencing was performed afterwards. Once cultured for 10 days, the cells underwent separation to obtain CD4+ T cells. This individual tested PCR-positive for SARS-CoV-2 infection between March and December 2020. These receptors lack a known antigen. Data came from immunoSEQ multiplex PCR; TCRdb stores just in-frame clones and leaves some out. The repertoire consists of 45,000 to 70,000 clones, with more than 65% occurring once and the leading ten covering approximately 5.8%. This specimen consisted of CD4+ T cells from PBMCs cultured with HIV peptides, obtained before COVID-19 vaccination. Specified subset: HIV-1 Nef peptide pool negative control/reference culture. The receptors shown here come from a human donor who had a prior SARS-CoV-2 infection.

The chain couples TRBV5-1 to TRBJ2-5; D is possibly TRBD1 (6 bases). This CDR3 is built from 18 residues. The germline V gene encodes CDR1 SGHRS and CDR2 YFSETQ. Trimming left V 4 bases short and J 1 base short, with 23 bases between. The CDR3 here is CASSRRPGDHMFQETQYF. The CDR3 DNA follows: TGCGCCAGCAGCCGCAGGCCAGGGGACCACATGTTCCAAGAGACCCAGTACTTC.

This sequence joins TRBV19 and TRBJ2-7; tentatively, D is TRBD1 (6 bases). This CDR3 has 14 residues. Germline V gene data show CDR1 as LNHDA and CDR2 as SQIVND (reference sequence). Trimming removed 6 bases from V and 6 bases from J, with 18 bases in between. CDR3: CASRHITGSSEQYF. The CDR3 DNA sequence: TGTGCCAGTAGACATATCACAGGGTCATCCGAGCAGTACTTC.

V is TRBV6-5 and J is TRBJ2-7, with unresolved D. Germline CDR1 reads MNHEY; CDR2 reads SVGAGI. The germline V and J ends were trimmed by 5 bases and 0 bases, with 11 bases remaining between them. The CDR3 sequence is 14 residues long. CDR3 sequence: CASSPRVGSYEQYF. In nucleotides, the CDR3 is TGTGCCAGCAGTCCACGAGTTGGCTCCTACGAGCAGTACTTC.

The chain is built from TRBV28 and TRBJ2-7, with TRBD1 as a possible D gene (6 bases). The length of the CDR3 is 19 residues. The V and J ends lost 8 bases and 2 bases respectively, with 31 bases between them. Looked up from germline, CDR1 is MDHEN and CDR2 is SYDVKM. The CDR3 nucleotides read TGTGCCAGCTTTCGCGGGTGGGGGCATGTGACTCCTATTACCTACGAGCAGTACTTC. Protein: CASFRGWGHVTPITYEQYF.

The chain is built from TRBV3-1 (or the pseudogene TRBV3-2) and TRBJ1-3; the match to TRBD1 covers 8 bases. There are 15 residues in the CDR3. The germline gives CDR1 LGHDT, CDR2 YNNKEL (reference sequence). V lost 0 bases, J lost 4 bases, and 2 bases stayed unmatched. This CDR3 is CASSQDRDRGNTIYF. CDR3 coding DNA: TGTGCCAGCAGCCAAGATCGGGACAGGGGAAACACCATATATTTT.

The V gene is TRBV30, the J gene TRBJ1-3; D gene uncertain. V was pared by 6 bases and J by 3 bases, with 12 bases between. The CDR3 is 13 amino acids. CDR1 is GTSNPN and CDR2 is SVGIG in the germline V gene (reference sequence). CDR3 nucleotide sequence: TGTGCCTGTGATCAATCGTTTGGAAACACCATATATTTT. The encoded protein is CACDQSFGNTIYF.

Only a few counts were recorded for this clone. This chain joins TRBV6-5 and TRBJ2-2; no reliable D call. V gave up 0 bases and J gave up 5 bases, with 4 bases separating them. There are 13 residues in the CDR3. From germline, CDR1 is MNHEY and CDR2 SVGAGI. The CDR3 DNA is TGTGCCAGCAGTTACTCGCAAACCGGGGAGCTGTTTTTT. Translation: CASSYSQTGELFF.

The chain is built from TRBV10-3 and TRBJ2-3; TRBD1 agrees at 7 bases. Germline trimming cut 7 bases from V and 6 bases from J; bases unmatched to any gene: 10. The CDR3 runs 14 residues. Germline CDR1 reads ENHRY; CDR2 reads SYGVKD. In DNA form, the CDR3 reads TGTGCCATCAAACCCGGGACAGCTTCTGATACGCAGTATTTT. It yields the protein CAIKPGTASDTQYF.

This chain joins TRBV5-4 and TRBJ1-4, with a tentative D call TRBD1 (6 bases). Germline V gene data show CDR1 as SGHNT and CDR2 as YYREEE (reference sequence). CDR3 size: 15 residues. With 2 bases removed from V and 7 bases from J, the gap between germline ends came to 15 bases. CDR3 amino acids: CASSFVQGGGEKLFF. In DNA, the CDR3 is TGTGCCAGCAGCTTCGTACAGGGTGGTGGTGAAAAACTGTTTTTT. The complete variable domain, with remaining parts taken from reference TRBV5-4 and TRBJ1-4, reads ETGVTQSPTHLIKTRGQQVTLRCSSQSGHNTVSWYQQALGQGPQFIFQYYREEENGRGNFPPRFSGLQFPNYSSELNVNALELDDSALYLCASSFVQGGGEKLFFGSGTQLSVL.

The gene calls are TRBV18 and TRBJ2-5; no clear D. With 5 bases removed from V and 4 bases from J, the gap between germline ends came to 14 bases. Germline CDR1 KGHSH, CDR2 LQKENI. This CDR3 is 14 amino acids long. CDR3 amino acids: CASSVTSDGETQYF. The CDR3 region has the DNA TGTGCCAGCTCAGTTACCAGCGATGGAGAGACCCAGTACTTC.

The chain combines TRBV7-3 with TRBJ2-7; a weak D match, TRBD2 (6 bases). V gave up 5 bases and J gave up 4 bases, with 18 bases separating them. CDR3 length equals 15 residues. Germline assignment: CDR1 SGHTA and CDR2 FQGTGA. CDR3 bases: TGTGCCAGCAGCCCAGGGAGGAACCCTATATACGAGCAGTACTTC. It translates to CASSPGRNPIYEQYF.

The chain joins TRBV6-5 to TRBJ2-7, with unresolved D. The CDR3 runs 15 residues. Germline lookup yields CDR1 MNHEY and CDR2 SVGAGI. Trimming removed 2 bases from V and 3 bases from J, with 14 bases in between. The CDR3 DNA reads as TGTGCCAGCAGTTACAGCGTGTCCCCGGGCTACGAGCAGTACTTC. It translates to CASSYSVSPGYEQYF.

The V call is TRBV2, the J call TRBJ1-5; 12 bases are a match to TRBD1. V was clipped by 5 bases and J by 7 bases; unmatched bases: 6. The CDR3 consists of 15 residues. CDR1 SNHLY and CDR2 FYNNEI come from the germline V gene. CDR3 DNA sequence: TGTGCCAGCAGTTTCGGGACAGGGGGCGGGCAGCCCCAGCATTTT. Translation gives CASSFGTGGGQPQHF.

The gene calls are TRBV6-5 and TRBJ1-5, with D perhaps matching TRBD1 (5 bases). Germline V CDR1 and CDR2: MNHEY, SVGAGI. CDR3 length: 14 amino acids. The ends were cut back, 5 bases at V and 5 bases at J, with 13 bases in the middle. The CDR3 here is CASSPWGEDQPQHF. In nucleotides, the CDR3 is TGTGCCAGCAGTCCATGGGGGGAGGATCAGCCCCAGCATTTT.

The chain uses TRBV19 and TRBJ2-3; no firm D call. Looked up from germline, CDR1 is LNHDA and CDR2 is SQIVND (reference sequence). CDR3 length equals 14 residues. Trimming stripped 6 bases from V and 0 bases from J, with 10 bases between. Written as DNA, the CDR3 is TGTGCCAGTAGGGCCCAAAAAAGCACAGATACGCAGTATTTT. The encoded protein is CASRAQKSTDTQYF.

This clone was counted a few times. This sequence joins TRBV11-2 and TRBJ2-7; the D is unclear. Germline CDR1 is SGHAT and CDR2 is FQNNGV. The length of the CDR3 is 12 residues. V lost 3 bases to trimming and J lost 0 bases, with 3 bases between them. The CDR3 reads CASSFFSYEQYF. The CDR3 DNA sequence: TGTGCCAGCAGCTTCTTCTCCTACGAGCAGTACTTC.

V and J are TRBV4-2 and TRBJ2-3, with D perhaps TRBD2 (6 bases). The CDR3 loop spans 17 amino acids. V shed 0 bases and J shed 4 bases, with 17 bases lying between them. CDR1 and CDR2 (germline): LGHNA, YNFKEQ. CDR3 region: CASSQDFSAAGSDTQYF. CDR3 DNA sequence: TGTGCCAGCAGCCAAGATTTTAGCGCTGCGGGATCAGATACGCAGTATTTT.

CDR3 nucleotide sequence: TGCGCCAGCAAATCCGTCCGTGGAGAGGGACAGCGTCCGGGGGAGCTGTTTTTT. This codes for CASKSVRGEGQRPGELFF. V usage is TRBV5-1 and J usage is TRBJ2-2, with 7 nucleotides matching TRBD1. V lost 6 bases, J lost 8 bases, and 22 bases stayed unmatched. From germline, CDR1 is SGHRS and CDR2 YFSETQ. There are 18 residues in the CDR3.

This clone was found a few times. CDR3 sequence (DNA): TGTGCCAGCAGGGGGACAGGTAGAGGAAACACCATATATTTT. Translating gives CASRGTGRGNTIYF. The chain is built from TRBV2 and TRBJ1-3, with TRBD1 matching 8 bases. CDR1 is SNHLY and CDR2 is FYNNEI in the germline V gene. This CDR3 region has 14 residues. V shed 6 bases, J shed 4 bases, and the junction held 5 bases outside the gene matches.